Sequencing of this T cell receptor beta chain was carried out in a study of T cell responses to AZD1222 COVID-19 vaccine. Study-wide results and caveats: Across spike, vaccine-associated CD4 TCRs were found, dominant at 160-218 and 743-854.

About this clone itself: Its antigen remains unknown.

The repertoire was sequenced with immunoSEQ multiplex PCR; TCRdb's copy has only in-frame clones and lacks some. Of over 110,000 clones listed, around 93% are singletons. Trimming stripped 2 bases from V and 0 bases from J, with 7 bases between. The CDR3 totals 15 residues. The germline V gene encodes CDR1 KGHSH and CDR2 LQKENI. This clonotype was sampled from an adult in good health. Specimen: peripheral blood, collected on day 0 of AZD1222 vaccination. The rearrangement uses TRBV18 and TRBJ1-4; no reliable D call. DNA of the CDR3: TGTGCCAGCTCACCAACCGATACAACTAATGAAAAACTGTTTTTT. Its protein is CASSPTDTTNEKLFF. The full variable domain, its missing parts supplied by reference TRBV18 and TRBJ1-4, is NAGVMQNPRHLVRRRGQEARLRCSPMKGHSHVYWYRQLPEEGLKFMVYLQKENIIDESGMPKERFSAEFPKEGPSILRIQQVVRGDSAAYFCASSPTDTTNEKLFFGSGTQLSVL.